This record covers a single T cell receptor (beta chain). The CDR3 contains 16 residues. Trimming removed 6 bases from V and 5 bases from J; junction bases left unmatched: 13. Germline-derived CDR1 and CDR2 are SGHVS and FNYEAQ. These data originate in a study of CD8 T cells in Susac syndrome. A quantity of 0.5 to 1 ug RNA underwent reverse transcription using random hexamers. TCRdb re-derived calls from the immunoSEQ multiplex PCR reads in MiXCR, one entry per CDR3 protein. This repertoire shows around 270,000 distinct CDR3 sequences, 89% found once; its top ten account for 0.18%. The sequencing sample was made of CD8+ T cells from PBMCs. The gene calls are TRBV7-6 and TRBJ2-1; TRBD2 aligns across 7 bases. The clonotype originates from a human donor with multiple sclerosis. The chain's CDR3 is CASRGGVAWLDNEQFF. CDR3 nucleotide sequence: TGTGCCAGCAGGGGGGGGGTAGCCTGGCTGGACAATGAGCAGTTCTTC.